This TCR beta chain was captured in a study of OX40 agonist ivuxolimab in advanced cancers. Study as a whole: Patients enrolled in dose escalation were diagnosed with hepatocellular carcinoma, melanoma, renal cell or head and neck cancer. Patients were about 83% male with ages roughly 20 to 80, mean 60.

The CDR3 spans 15 residues. Germline V gene lookup returns CDR1 SGHVS and CDR2 FNYEAQ. The V and J ends lost 5 bases and 3 bases, in that order; junction bases with no gene match: 8. The protocol was immunoSEQ multiplex PCR, while the TCRdb copy is restricted to in-frame clones and leaves out a portion. Of over 70,000 clones in the sample, about 73% are singletons; the top ten hold about 5.4%. General study findings and limits: Patients who responded partially at 0.1-3.0 mg/kg showed clonal expansion ranking among the lowest.

For this clone: Antigen: not known.

Source: CD4+ or CD8+ T cells sorted from blood, taken in a trial of the OX40 agonist ivuxolimab. This chain uses TRBV7-6 with TRBJ2-5; 8 positions agree with TRBD1. This clonotype was sampled from an adult with an advanced solid tumor such as melanoma, head and neck, liver or kidney cancer. CDR3 DNA: TGTGCCAGCAGCGTTGGACAGGGAGGTGAAGAGACCCAGTACTTC. This sequence encodes CASSVGQGGEETQYF. The whole variable domain, filled in from reference TRBV7-6 and TRBJ2-5, reads GAGVSQSPRYKVTKRGQDVALRCDPISGHVSLYWYRQALGQGPEFLTYFNYEAQQDKSGLPNDRFSAERPEGSISTLTIQRTEQRDSAMYRCASSVGQGGEETQYFGPGTRLLVL.